These T cell receptor beta chains were read from a single sample in a study of glioma-infiltrating T cells. From the multiplex PCR reads, TCRdb called clonotypes with MiXCR, one entry per CDR3 protein. The sample carries some 130,000 distinct CDR3 sequences, around 23% recorded once. The specimen sequenced was glioma tissue, nonneoplastic brain tissue, or PBMCs (not recorded which). The receptors stem from a human donor with low-grade glioma or glioblastoma, undergoing nonglioma brain surgery, or in good health (not recorded which). The CDR3 runs from the conserved cysteine through the conserved F or W. A D gene is named only where the DNA matches it firmly. Clone size appears in some rows only: once, few, many, or a class for an expanded clone.

.	.	TRBJ2-1	TRBV7-3	TGTGCCAGCAGCTTAATGGCCGGAAGCTCCTACAATGAGCAGTTCTTC	CASSLMAGSSYNEQFF
few	.	TRBJ1-5	TRBV19	TGTGCCAGTAGAACTAGGAGCAATCAGCCCCAGCATTTT	CASRTRSNQPQHF
.	.	TRBJ1-5	TRBV19	TGTGCCAGTAGTATACTACAGGGTAGCAATCAGCCCCAGCATTTT	CASSILQGSNQPQHF
many	.	TRBJ1-3	TRBV27	TGTGCCAGCAGTCTCGGGGCCGTTGGAAACACCATATATTTT	CASSLGAVGNTIYF
many	.	TRBJ2-1	TRBV7-2	TGTGCCAGCAGCTCCCGTCGGGGGAGCTCCTACAATGAGCAGTTCTTC	CASSSRRGSSYNEQFF
many	.	TRBJ2-5	TRBV7-2	TGTGCCAGCAGCTTAGCGGGGGAGACCCAGTACTTC	CASSLAGETQYF
.	TRBD2	TRBJ2-1	TRBV7-6	TGTGCCAGCAGCTTAACCTCTAGCGGGGGGGCATTTGAGCAGTTCTTC	CASSLTSSGGAFEQFF
many	.	TRBJ2-3	TRBV6-6	TGTGCCAGCAGTTACTCTGGAAGGGCCTGGGATACGCAGTATTTT	CASSYSGRAWDTQYF
.	.	TRBJ1-5	TRBV19	TGTGCCAGTAGTATAGTCCCTCAGCCCCAGCATTTT	CASSIVPQPQHF
.	.	TRBJ1-4	TRBV27	TGTGCCAGCAGTACGCGACCGGTTGAAAAACTGTTTTTT	CASSTRPVEKLFF
.	.	TRBJ1-2	TRBV2	TGTGCCAGCGGAGGCCCGATGGACACCTTC	CASGGPMDTF
.	TRBD1	TRBJ2-2	TRBV2	TGTGCCATCTTCGGGACAGCTTCGGACACCGGGGAGCTGTTTTTT	CAIFGTASDTGELFF
few	TRBD1	TRBJ1-1	TRBV19	TGTGCCAGTAGCCCACAGGGGGCGCGGAGCACTGAAGCTTTCTTT	CASSPQGARSTEAFF
many	.	TRBJ1-4	TRBV6-2/TRBV6-3	TGTGCCAGCCGAGACGGGACCGTCGAAATTTTT	CASRDGTVEIF
.	.	TRBJ1-5	TRBV2	TGTGCCAGCAGGAGCCCTGAGGGGGTGCATCAGCCCCAGCATTTT	CASRSPEGVHQPQHF
few	TRBD1	TRBJ1-1	TRBV18	TGTGCCAGCTCACCCCCAGGGGACAGGGGGAGAAACACTGAAGCTTTCTTT	CASSPPGDRGRNTEAFF
few	.	TRBJ2-2	TRBV4-2	TGTGCCAGCAGCCCGCGGGGACAAACGAACACCGGGGAGCTGTTTTTT	CASSPRGQTNTGELFF
.	TRBD1	TRBJ1-5	TRBV2	TGTGCCAGCAGTCAAACAGGGGACAGGCAAGGGCATCAGCCCCAGCATTTT	CASSQTGDRQGHQPQHF
few	.	TRBJ1-1	TRBV5-1	TGCGCCAGCAGCTTGAGTACAGGGCTTATGAACACTGAAGCTTTCTTT	CASSLSTGLMNTEAFF
few	.	TRBJ2-5	TRBV25-1	TGTGCCAGCAGTGAAAGGTCCTTGCAAGAGACCCAGTACTTC	CASSERSLQETQYF
.	.	TRBJ1-2	TRBV6-1	TGTGCCAGCAGTGAAGCGGACCCCGAGGACGGCTACACCTTC	CASSEADPEDGYTF
.	TRBD2	TRBJ2-1	TRBV11-2	TGTGCCAGCAGACCGAGCGGGGGATACAATGAGCAGTTCTTC	CASRPSGGYNEQFF
few	TRBD1	TRBJ2-4	TRBV24-1	TGTGCCACCAGTGAATCCGGGACAGGGCGGAACATTCAGTACTTC	CATSESGTGRNIQYF
few	.	TRBJ2-1	TRBV28	TGTGCCTGGGGGCAGCGAATCTACAATGAGCAGTTCTTC	CAWGQRIYNEQFF
.	.	TRBJ1-2	TRBV29-1	TGCAGCGTCTCGACTTGGGGGCAGGGCTACACCTTC	CSVSTWGQGYTF
many	.	TRBJ1-2	TRBV20-1	TGCAGTGCTAGAGGGCGCCGCGACAGACAGTATGGCTACACCTTC	CSARGRRDRQYGYTF
few	.	TRBJ2-3	TRBV18	TGTGCCAGCTCACCACTTCTACGGCTAAGGACAGATACGCAGTATTTT	CASSPLLRLRTDTQYF
many	.	TRBJ1-1	TRBV19	TGTGCCAGTAGTGTAAGCAGCGGCAACACTGAAGCTTTCTTT	CASSVSSGNTEAFF
.	TRBD1	TRBJ2-1	TRBV12-3/TRBV12-4	TGTGCCAGCAGTTTCCGGGACAGGGGAGGTGAGCAGTTCTTC	CASSFRDRGGEQFF
many	.	TRBJ2-3	TRBV2	TGTGCCAGCAGTAGGCGGGATGGGACTGCAGATACGCAGTATTTT	CASSRRDGTADTQYF
many	.	TRBJ2-2	TRBV24-1	TGTGCCACCGAGGGGTTGAACACCGGGGAGCTGTTTTTT	CATEGLNTGELFF
.	.	TRBJ2-1	TRBV12-3/TRBV12-4	TGTGCCAGCAGTTTCCCGAGCTCCTACAATGAGCAGTTCTTC	CASSFPSSYNEQFF
many	TRBD1	TRBJ2-5	TRBV6-1	TGTGCCAGCAGTCCGGGACAGTACCAAGAGACCCAGTACTTC	CASSPGQYQETQYF
.	.	TRBJ1-2	TRBV20-1	TGCAGTGCCAGCAGTCCGGGCTTATCTACTAACTATGGCTACACCTTC	CSASSPGLSTNYGYTF
few	.	TRBJ1-5	TRBV19	TGTGCCAGTAGTATTATCATGGGCAATCAGCCCCAGCATTTT	CASSIIMGNQPQHF
.	.	TRBJ1-1	TRBV3-1	TGTGCCAGCAGCCAAGGAGAGGGTGGAGGTACTGAAGCTTTCTTT	CASSQGEGGGTEAFF
many	.	TRBJ1-1	TRBV2	TGTGCCAGCACCCGCGGGGGAATGGCTGAAGCTTTCTTT	CASTRGGMAEAFF
.	TRBD1	TRBJ2-5	TRBV7-9	TGTGCCAGCAGCTCTGAAAGGGGGCCACAAGAGACCCAGTACTTC	CASSSERGPQETQYF
few	TRBD2	TRBJ2-3	TRBV11-1	TGTGCCAGCAGCTTACAACTAGGTGGCGGGGGGACCCGCACAGATACGCAGTATTTT	CASSLQLGGGGTRTDTQYF
.	TRBD1	TRBJ2-1	TRBV4-1	TGCGCCAGCAGCCAAGAATCATTGGGACAGGAAAGGAATGAGCAGTTCTTC	CASSQESLGQERNEQFF
.	.	TRBJ2-6	TRBV7-6	TGTGCCAGCAGCTTAGCCGGGAATGGGGCCAACGTCCTGACTTTC	CASSLAGNGANVLTF
once	.	TRBJ1-1	TRBV29-1	TGCAGCGTTGAAGGGCTGAACACTGAAGCTTTCTTT	CSVEGLNTEAFF
few	TRBD2	TRBJ2-3	TRBV10-3	TGTGCCACGATTGAAGCGGGGGGGCTGTATACGCAGTATTTT	CATIEAGGLYTQYF
many	TRBD1	TRBJ2-1	TRBV6-2/TRBV6-3	TGTGCCAGCAGTTACAGAGGTTGGGCAGGGACAGCCTACAATGAGCAGTTCTTC	CASSYRGWAGTAYNEQFF